The 20 T cell receptor beta chains below come from one sample, sequenced in a study of identical twins listed by TCRdb under 2016. Libraries were made using 5' RACE. The instrument was an Illumina HiSeq 2000. Using fastp trimming at Q25 and MiXCR clonotype assembly, TCRdb reanalyzed the public sequencing data and kept in-frame beta chains. Identical CDR3 protein sequences are pooled into one entry, listed with their most common genes and DNA. The sample yields about 200,000 distinct CDR3 sequences; over 9.5% were counted once. The ten largest clones represent approximately 11% of the sample. The sequenced material came from memory T cells sorted from blood. What this sample's cell subset or site label stands for: CD45RO+ enriched T cells. These receptors were obtained from a man aged 50 to 59 in good health.

The J gene is TRBJ2-1, the V gene TRBV6-4; TRBD2 aligns across 8 bases. Germline V gene sequence: CDR1 MRHNA, CDR2 SNTAGT. The J segment lost 6 bases and the V segment lost 0 bases, leaving 7 bases of the junction unmatched. The CDR3 has 16 amino acids. The CDR3 region is CASSDSEGLVRNEQFF. CDR3 DNA sequence: TGTGCCAGCAGTGACTCGGAGGGACTAGTACGCAATGAGCAGTTCTTC.

The chain uses TRBV18 and TRBJ2-7; TRBD1 might be the D (6 bases). CDR3 length: 14 amino acids. Per germline, CDR1 KGHSH and CDR2 LQKENI. The V gene lost 4 bases and the J gene lost 3 bases, with 13 bases spanning the gap. The CDR3 reads CASSLRTGYYEQYF. The CDR3 DNA follows: TGTGCCAGCTCACTCCGAACAGGGTACTACGAGCAGTACTTC.

This clonotype was seen ten or more times. V and J are TRBV19 and TRBJ1-1; TRBD1 matches 9 bases. In germline, CDR1 is LNHDA, CDR2 SQIVND (reference sequence). This CDR3 is built from 14 residues. Germline trimming cut 4 bases from V and 5 bases from J; bases unmatched to any gene: 5. For the CDR3, the DNA is TGTGCCAGTAGTAAACAGGGGGCTGGAACTGAAGCTTTCTTT. The encoded protein is CASSKQGAGTEAFF.

The genes are TRBV6-1 and TRBJ2-1, with TRBD2 matching 8 bases. Germline values: CDR1 MNHNS, CDR2 SASEGT. This CDR3 comprises 14 residues. V lost 4 bases, J lost 5 bases, and 4 bases stayed unmatched. The CDR3 reads CASSASGRNNEQFF. The CDR3 coding sequence is TGTGCCAGCAGTGCCAGCGGGAGAAACAATGAGCAGTTCTTC.

This clonotype was picked up many times. The chain has TRBV27 and TRBJ1-1; a possible D gene is TRBD1 (5 bases). Germline loops: CDR1 MNHEY, CDR2 SMNVEV (reference sequence). The CDR3 is 14 residues long. The ends were cut back, 1 base at V and 4 bases at J, with 10 bases in the middle. The CDR3 is CASSLLGGATEAFF. CDR3 DNA: TGTGCCAGCAGTTTATTAGGAGGGGCCACTGAAGCTTTCTTT.

This clonotype was observed a few times. The rearrangement uses TRBV27 and TRBJ2-4, with unresolved D. This CDR3 is built from 14 residues. Germline V CDR1 and CDR2: MNHEY, SMNVEV (reference sequence). With 2 bases removed from V and 6 bases from J, the gap between germline ends came to 11 bases. Here the CDR3 reads CASSLILPPNIQYF. The CDR3 DNA reads as TGTGCCAGCAGTTTAATTTTACCGCCAAACATTCAGTACTTC.

This clonotype was seen many times. The chain employs TRBV6-2 or TRBV6-3 and TRBJ2-7; 8 bases align to TRBD1. Per germline, CDR1 MNHEY and CDR2 SVGEGT. V lost 6 bases, J lost 3 bases, and 7 bases stayed unmatched. This CDR3 contains 14 residues. CDR3 sequence reads: CASRTGVGLYEQYF. The CDR3 DNA reads TGTGCCAGCAGGACAGGGGTTGGTCTCTACGAGCAGTACTTC.

This clonotype appeared many times. J is TRBJ2-7 and V is TRBV7-8; 7 positions agree with TRBD1. V shed 5 bases, J shed 4 bases, and the junction held 11 bases outside the gene matches. The CDR3 runs to 15 residues. Germline CDR1 and CDR2: SGHVS and FQNEAQ. CDR3 DNA sequence: TGTGCCAGCAGCGAGATGGCACAGGGGTCGTACGAGCAGTACTTC. Encoded protein: CASSEMAQGSYEQYF.

The V gene is TRBV6-1, the J gene TRBJ1-2; TRBD1 aligns across 8 bases. CDR1 and CDR2 (germline): MNHNS, SASEGT. V shed 5 bases and J 7 bases; nucleotides not matched to a gene: 9. This CDR3 has 14 residues. The CDR3 region has the DNA TGTGCCAGCAGTCCCCCCGGACAGGGAACTGGCTACACCTTC. It specifies CASSPPGQGTGYTF.

Many counts were recorded for this clonotype. This chain connects TRBV28 to TRBJ1-1; a weak D match, TRBD1 (5 bases). V lost 4 bases, J lost 3 bases, and 24 bases lay in between. The germline V gene has CDR1 MDHEN and CDR2 SYDVKM. CDR3 length: 18 residues. The CDR3 nucleotides read TGTGCCAGCAGTTCCCTCCGTACAGGCTGGGGTACTTACACTGAAGCTTTCTTT. It translates to CASSSLRTGWGTYTEAFF.

The chain has TRBV5-1 and TRBJ2-7; D possibly matches TRBD1 or TRBD2 (5 bases each). The V gene lost 0 bases and the J gene lost 4 bases, with 11 bases spanning the gap. Germline loops: CDR1 SGHRS, CDR2 YFSETQ. This CDR3 comprises 14 residues. CDR3 loop: CASSLGDGFYEQYF. CDR3 in DNA: TGCGCCAGCAGCTTGGGGGACGGTTTTTACGAGCAGTACTTC. Together with reference TRBV5-1 and TRBJ2-7, the CDR3 gives the full variable domain: KAGVTQTPRYLIKTRGQQVTLSCSPISGHRSVSWYQQTPGQGLQFLFEYFSETQRNKGNFPGRFSGRQFSNSRSEMNVSTLELGDSALYLCASSLGDGFYEQYFGPGTRLTVT.

This clonotype showed up many times. The junction and the germline gene differ at one end; a read error may be behind it. The chain combines TRBV7-9 with TRBJ1-1; D call uncertain. The CDR3 has 12 residues. Germline V CDR1 and CDR2: SEHNR, FQNEAQ (reference sequence). In DNA form, the CDR3 reads TGTGCCAGCAGCGTAGCGGACACTGAAGCTTTCTTT. Translated, it gives CASSVADTEAFF.

This clonotype has just one count. The chain carries TRBV18 and TRBJ2-6; 9 bases are a match to TRBD1. V was clipped by 3 bases and J by 1 base; unmatched bases: 1. The germline V gene encodes CDR1 KGHSH and CDR2 LQKENI. The CDR3 runs 16 residues. The CDR3 protein is CASSPGQGSGANVLTF. The CDR3 DNA reads as TGTGCCAGCTCACCGGGACAGGGATCTGGGGCCAACGTCCTGACTTTC.

The table lists this clonotype with many counts. The chain links TRBV10-3 to TRBJ2-3; D ambiguous. Trimming took 6 bases from V and 3 from J, leaving 10 bases between them. Germline CDR1 ENHRY, CDR2 SYGVKD. The CDR3 extends over 13 amino acids. In DNA form, the CDR3 reads TGTGCCATCAGCTCGCCTAGGACAGATACGCAGTATTTT. Translating gives CAISSPRTDTQYF.

This clonotype was seen ten or more times. The V gene is TRBV5-1, the J gene TRBJ2-7, with 8 bases matching TRBD2. V trimming: 0 bases; J trimming: 2 bases; junction bases outside the gene matches: 4. Germline loops: CDR1 SGHRS, CDR2 YFSETQ. The CDR3 runs 15 residues. CDR3 in amino acids: CASSLVLAGTYEQYF. As DNA, the CDR3 is TGCGCCAGCAGCTTGGTTCTAGCGGGTACCTACGAGCAGTACTTC.

This clonotype was recorded a few times. The chain links TRBV20-1 to TRBJ2-7, with D unclear. Germline V gene lookup returns CDR1 DFQATT and CDR2 SNEGSKA (reference sequence). The V gene lost 3 bases and the J gene lost 4 bases, with 13 bases spanning the gap. The CDR3 loop spans 13 amino acids. CDR3: CSARGYSFYEQYF. CDR3 DNA sequence: TGCAGTGCTAGGGGGTATAGCTTTTACGAGCAGTACTTC.

This rearrangement joins TRBV20-1 to TRBJ2-5; D may be TRBD1 (5 bases). V lost 3 bases, J lost 5 bases, and 16 bases lay in between. Germline V gives CDR1 DFQATT, CDR2 SNEGSKA (reference sequence). CDR3 length: 14 residues. CDR3 sequence reads: CSASTPSGSETQYF. The DNA of the CDR3 is TGCAGTGCTAGTACCCCCTCAGGGTCCGAGACCCAGTACTTC.

In the case of this clonotype: At one end, the junction sequence differs from germline, possibly due to a read error. The chain carries TRBV7-2 and TRBJ1-2; the D gene is possibly TRBD1 (6 bases). This CDR3 comprises 13 residues. CDR1 and CDR2 (germline): SGHTA, FQGNSA. This CDR3 is CAGSPDRNYGYTF. CDR3 DNA sequence: TGTGCCGGCAGCCCGGACAGAAACTATGGCTACACCTTC.

This sequence joins TRBV10-3 and TRBJ2-1, with 8 bases that match TRBD2. V gave up 4 bases and J gave up 4 bases; unmatched junction bases: 3. This CDR3 comprises 14 residues. Germline CDR1 ENHRY, CDR2 SYGVKD. The CDR3 sequence: CAISGSGSYNEQFF. CDR3 sequence (DNA): TGTGCCATCAGTGGGAGCGGGAGTTACAATGAGCAGTTCTTC.

This clonotype was seen at least ten times. The gene calls are TRBV18 and TRBJ1-1, with D perhaps matching TRBD1 (6 bases). The ends were cut back, 4 bases at V and 0 bases at J, with 12 bases in the middle. The germline CDR1 and CDR2 sequences are KGHSH and LQKENI. The CDR3 runs to 15 residues. This chain's CDR3 is CASSLEGVLNTEAFF. Written as DNA, the CDR3 is TGTGCCAGCTCACTCGAGGGGGTACTGAACACTGAAGCTTTCTTT.